This TCR beta chain appears in the sequencing data of a study of blood T cells in healthy people across ages. Comments on this clonotype: The antigen is undetermined.

Through a sample-barcoded 5' primer and a J-beta primer mix, a second PCR was run for roughly 6 to 12 cycles. Paired-end reads containing CDR3 totaled no fewer than 3 million for each sample. TCRdb re-derived calls from the 5' RACE reads in MiXCR, one entry per CDR3 protein. The sample holds 1.5 million to 2 million distinct CDR3 sequences; roughly 27% are singletons and the top ten take roughly 8%. The germline gives CDR1 SGHRS, CDR2 YFSETQ. The CDR3 length is 15 residues. With V trimmed by 4 bases and J by 3 bases, 6 bases remained unmatched. Study results and caveats: Percentage of naive T cells showed a strong correlation with TCR beta diversity.

The sequence derives from a woman aged 30 to 39 in good health. The sequenced sample was blood. J is TRBJ2-5 and V is TRBV5-1, with 10 bases lining up with TRBD2. DNA for the CDR3: TGCGCCAGCAGCGACACCGGGACTAGCGAAGAGACCCAGTACTTC. Its protein is CASSDTGTSEETQYF.